This TCR beta chain is drawn from a study of cytomegalovirus exposure and HLA in healthy donors. Trimming cost V 4 bases and J 0 bases; bases outside gene matches: 5. Germline V gene sequence: CDR1 MNHEY, CDR2 SMNVEV (reference sequence). The CDR3 sequence is 15 residues long. Though nominally healthy at sampling, donors likely had unrecorded immune exposures. PCR primers comprised 60 Vbeta and 13 Jbeta primers. This table comes from immunoSEQ multiplex PCR, and its TCRdb copy is limited to in-frame clones, with some not included. Here the sample spans some 170,000 clones, more than 65% being singletons.

The V call is TRBV27, the J call TRBJ2-7; 8 nucleotides line up with TRBD1. Sequencing input: PBMCs. This TCR was recovered from a female donor in good health and CMV-seronegative. In nucleotides, the CDR3 is TGTGCCAGCAGTTCACACAGGGGGACCTCCTACGAGCAGTACTTC. Amino acids: CASSSHRGTSYEQYF.